A single sample is the source of the 8 T cell receptor beta chains below, sequenced in a study of graft-versus-host responses after intestinal transplantation (dated by TCRdb to the early 2020s). These TCRs are of unknown antigen specificity. Library generation was performed with the immunoSEQ multiplex PCR assay. The source is immuneACCESS, and TCRdb retained only in-frame sequences with V and J called. Part of the clones is not carried over; for the studies checked, unresolved V genes explain less than half of this, and the remainder is unexplained. The sample records 78,000 or so clones, 80% to 90% of which are singletons. Around 8.6% of the sample rests with the top ten. The meaning of the sample's time point label: cells obtained before transplantation from donor or recipient. The material sequenced was unstimulated CD8+ T cells sorted from spleen or lymph node cells, taken before transplant. These receptors came from a human donor who was the organ donor for an intestinal transplant.

V usage is TRBV19 and J usage is TRBJ1-2; 9 bases line up with TRBD1. Germline V gives CDR1 LNHDA, CDR2 SQIVND (reference sequence). Losses at the gene ends were 10 bases for V and 2 bases for J; bases not matched to a gene: 5. This CDR3 contains 13 residues. In DNA, the CDR3 is TGTGCCACCCGGACAGGGGCGAACTATGGCTACACCTTC. Translated, it gives CATRTGANYGYTF.

The gene calls are TRBV2 and TRBJ2-6; 11 bases map to TRBD2. The germline V gene encodes CDR1 SNHLY and CDR2 FYNNEI. Losses at the gene ends were 7 bases for V and 3 bases for J; bases not matched to a gene: 8. The CDR3 consists of 17 residues. The CDR3 DNA reads as TGTGCCAGCATCCGGACTAGCGGGTCCTTTGGGGCCAACGTCCTGACTTTC. It yields the protein CASIRTSGSFGANVLTF.

The chain joins TRBV5-4 to TRBJ2-7, with D unclear. The CDR3 extends over 14 amino acids. Germline values: CDR1 SGHNT, CDR2 YYREEE (reference sequence). V lost 0 bases, J lost 0 bases, and 7 bases lay in between. The CDR3 reads CASSLEASSYEQYF. The CDR3 DNA sequence: TGTGCCAGCAGCTTGGAGGCGAGCTCCTACGAGCAGTACTTC.

The chain links TRBV9 to TRBJ2-3, with 7 bases aligning to TRBD2. Losses at the gene ends were 0 bases for V and 5 bases for J; bases not matched to a gene: 3. The CDR3 sequence is 14 residues long. The germline V gene has CDR1 SGDLS and CDR2 YYNGEE. CDR3 in amino acids: CASSVVGGVDTQYF. CDR3 coding DNA: TGTGCCAGCAGCGTAGTGGGGGGGGTAGATACGCAGTATTTT.

The chain carries TRBV27 and TRBJ2-6; D unresolved. Germline V gene lookup returns CDR1 MNHEY and CDR2 SMNVEV (reference sequence). V was cut by 11 bases and J by 0 bases, with 17 bases left in between. The CDR3 sequence is 16 residues long. The CDR3 protein is CAVQILTDSGANVLTF. The DNA for the CDR3 is TGTGCCGTTCAGATCCTCACCGACTCTGGGGCCAACGTCCTGACTTTC.

This clone has just one count. The genes are TRBV27 and TRBJ2-5; D not certain. The length of the CDR3 is 12 residues. The germline CDR1 and CDR2 sequences are MNHEY and SMNVEV (reference sequence). V lost 3 bases to trimming and J lost 5 bases, with 7 bases between them. The CDR3 DNA reads as TGTGCCAGCAGTTTGCTTGGGGAGACCCAGTACTTC. This gives the protein CASSLLGETQYF.

The chain has TRBV7-6 and TRBJ2-1; 13 bases align to TRBD2. The CDR3 length is 18 residues. Per the germline V gene, CDR1 is SGHVS and CDR2 is FNYEAQ. V dropped 1 base and J dropped 8; count of bases not matched to a gene: 11. The CDR3 DNA reads as TGTGCCAGCAGCTTAGACGGTTGGACTAGCGGGGGCCTAGATGAGCAGTTCTTC. This gives the protein CASSLDGWTSGGLDEQFF. Filled out from reference TRBV7-6 and TRBJ2-1, the complete variable domain reads GAGVSQSPRYKVTKRGQDVALRCDPISGHVSLYWYRQALGQGPEFLTYFNYEAQQDKSGLPNDRFSAERPEGSISTLTIQRTEQRDSAMYRCASSLDGWTSGGLDEQFFGPGTRLTVL.

The DNA for the CDR3 is TGCGCCAGCAGCCGACTAAGGGGCAGTACGTACGAGCAGTACTTC. It yields the protein CASSRLRGSTYEQYF. The V and J genes are TRBV4-1 and TRBJ2-7, with D perhaps given as TRBD1 or TRBD2 (5 bases each). The germline V gene encodes CDR1 MGHRA and CDR2 YSYEKL. This CDR3 is 15 amino acids long. V lost 4 bases and J 4 bases, leaving 17 bases between the germline ends.